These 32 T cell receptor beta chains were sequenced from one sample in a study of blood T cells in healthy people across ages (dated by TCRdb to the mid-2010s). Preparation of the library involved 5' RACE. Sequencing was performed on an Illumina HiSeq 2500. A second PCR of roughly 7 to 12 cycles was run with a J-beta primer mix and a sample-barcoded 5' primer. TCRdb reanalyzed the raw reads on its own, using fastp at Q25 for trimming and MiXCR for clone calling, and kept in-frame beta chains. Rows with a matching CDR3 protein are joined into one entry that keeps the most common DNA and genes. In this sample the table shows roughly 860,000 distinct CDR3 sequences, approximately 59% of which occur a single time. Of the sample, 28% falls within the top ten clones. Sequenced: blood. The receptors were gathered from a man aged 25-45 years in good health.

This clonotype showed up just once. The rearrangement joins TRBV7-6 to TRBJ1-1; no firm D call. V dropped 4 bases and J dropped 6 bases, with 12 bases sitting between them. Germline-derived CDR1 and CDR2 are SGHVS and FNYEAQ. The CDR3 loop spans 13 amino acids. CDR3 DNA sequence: TGTGCCAGCAGCTCTAGCCGGCAAGCTGAAGCTTTCTTT. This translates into CASSSSRQAEAFF. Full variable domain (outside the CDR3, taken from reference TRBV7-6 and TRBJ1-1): GAGVSQSPRYKVTKRGQDVALRCDPISGHVSLYWYRQALGQGPEFLTYFNYEAQQDKSGLPNDRFSAERPEGSISTLTIQRTEQRDSAMYRCASSSSRQAEAFFGQGTRLTVV.

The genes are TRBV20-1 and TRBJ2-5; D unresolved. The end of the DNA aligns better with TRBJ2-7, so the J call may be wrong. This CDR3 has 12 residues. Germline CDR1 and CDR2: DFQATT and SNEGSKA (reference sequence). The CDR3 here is CSATGPSYEQYF. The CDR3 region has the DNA TGCAGTGCTACTGGTCCGTCCTACGAGCAGTACTTC.

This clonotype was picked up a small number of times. The CDR3 is CAITPDSSYNEQFF. CDR3 sequence (DNA): TGTGCCATCACCCCGGACAGCTCCTACAATGAGCAGTTCTTC. The rearrangement uses TRBV10-3 and TRBJ2-1; tentative D call: TRBD1 (6 bases). CDR1 and CDR2 from the germline V gene are ENHRY and SYGVKD. The CDR3 length is 14 residues. Between the trimmed V and J ends, which lost 7 bases and 0 bases, there was a span of 10 bases.

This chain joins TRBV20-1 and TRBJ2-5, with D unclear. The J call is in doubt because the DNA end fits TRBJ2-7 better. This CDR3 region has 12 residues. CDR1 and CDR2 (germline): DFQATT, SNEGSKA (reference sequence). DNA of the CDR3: TGCAGTGCTAGTGGGCAGCCGTACGAGCAGTACTTC. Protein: CSASGQPYEQYF.

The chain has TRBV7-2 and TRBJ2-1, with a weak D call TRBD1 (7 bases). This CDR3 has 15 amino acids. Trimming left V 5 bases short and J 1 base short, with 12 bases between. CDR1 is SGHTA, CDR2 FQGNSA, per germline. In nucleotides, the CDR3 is TGTGCCAGCAGCCCTGCGGGACAGTCCTACAATGAGCAGTTCTTC. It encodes CASSPAGQSYNEQFF.

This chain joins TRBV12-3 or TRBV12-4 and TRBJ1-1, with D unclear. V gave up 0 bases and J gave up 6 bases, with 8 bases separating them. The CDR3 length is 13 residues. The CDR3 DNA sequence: TGTGCCAGCAGTTTAGCAGGGCGGGCTGAAGCTTTCTTT. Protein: CASSLAGRAEAFF.

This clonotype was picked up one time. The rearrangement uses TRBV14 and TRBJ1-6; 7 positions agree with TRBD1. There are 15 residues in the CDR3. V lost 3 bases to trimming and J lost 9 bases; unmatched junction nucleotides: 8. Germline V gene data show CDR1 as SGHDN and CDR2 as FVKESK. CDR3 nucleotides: TGTGCCAGCAGCCAGTGGACAGGTTCTCGTTCACCCCTCCACTTT. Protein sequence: CASSQWTGSRSPLHF.

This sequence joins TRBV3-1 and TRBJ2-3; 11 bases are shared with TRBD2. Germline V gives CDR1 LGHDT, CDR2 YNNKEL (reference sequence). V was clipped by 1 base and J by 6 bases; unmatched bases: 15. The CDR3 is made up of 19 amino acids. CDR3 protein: CASSQGARELAGGWDTQYF. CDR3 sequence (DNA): TGTGCCAGCAGCCAAGGAGCCCGAGAGCTAGCGGGGGGTTGGGATACGCAGTATTTT.

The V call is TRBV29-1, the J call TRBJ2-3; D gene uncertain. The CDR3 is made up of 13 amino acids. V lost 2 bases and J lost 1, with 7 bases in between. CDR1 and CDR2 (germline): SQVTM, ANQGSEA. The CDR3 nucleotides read TGCAGCGTTGAACCAGTGGGCACAGATACGCAGTATTTT. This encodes CSVEPVGTDTQYF.

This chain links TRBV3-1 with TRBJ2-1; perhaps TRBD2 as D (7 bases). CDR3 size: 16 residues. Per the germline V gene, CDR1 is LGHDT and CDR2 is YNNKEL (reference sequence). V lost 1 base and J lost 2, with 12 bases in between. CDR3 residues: CASSQAGAGAYNEQFF. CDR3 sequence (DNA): TGTGCCAGCAGCCAAGCGGGGGCGGGGGCCTACAATGAGCAGTTCTTC.

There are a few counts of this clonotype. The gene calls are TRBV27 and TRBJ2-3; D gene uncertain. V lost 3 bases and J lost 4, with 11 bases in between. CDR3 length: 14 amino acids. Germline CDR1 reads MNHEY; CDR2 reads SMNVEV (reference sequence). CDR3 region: CASSFRRGADTQYF. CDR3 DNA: TGTGCCAGCAGTTTCCGACGAGGTGCAGATACGCAGTATTTT.

CDR3 protein: CSVWDSGANVLTF. Written as DNA, the CDR3 is TGCAGCGTATGGGATTCTGGGGCCAACGTCCTGACTTTC. This chain links TRBV29-1 with TRBJ2-6; D remains unclear. CDR1 SQVTM and CDR2 ANQGSEA come from the germline V gene. V shed 6 bases and J shed 1 base, with 7 bases lying between them. The length of the CDR3 is 13 residues.

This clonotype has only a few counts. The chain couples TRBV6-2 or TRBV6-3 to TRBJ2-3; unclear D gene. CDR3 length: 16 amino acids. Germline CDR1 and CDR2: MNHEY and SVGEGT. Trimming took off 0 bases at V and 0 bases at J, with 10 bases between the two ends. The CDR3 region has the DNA TGTGCCAGCAGTTACTCCAGAGCTCCTAGCACAGATACGCAGTATTTT. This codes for CASSYSRAPSTDTQYF.

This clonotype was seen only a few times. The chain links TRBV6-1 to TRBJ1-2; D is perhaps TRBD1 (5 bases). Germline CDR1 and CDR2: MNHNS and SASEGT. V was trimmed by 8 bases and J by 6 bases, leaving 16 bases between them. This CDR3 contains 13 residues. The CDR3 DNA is TGTGCCAGCTTAAGGCTGGACATAGATGGCTACACCTTC. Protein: CASLRLDIDGYTF.

The CDR3 loop is CASSLVWTDYGYTF. The CDR3 DNA reads as TGTGCCAGCAGCTTAGTATGGACAGACTATGGCTACACCTTC. V and J are TRBV7-2 and TRBJ1-2, with TRBD1 as a possible D gene (6 bases). Per the germline V gene, CDR1 is SGHTA and CDR2 is FQGNSA. The CDR3 totals 14 residues. Trimming left V 1 base short and J 3 bases short, with 9 bases between.

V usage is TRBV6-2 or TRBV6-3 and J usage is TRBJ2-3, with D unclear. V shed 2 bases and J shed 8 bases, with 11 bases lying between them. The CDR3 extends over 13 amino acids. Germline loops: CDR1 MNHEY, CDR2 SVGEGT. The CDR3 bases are TGTGCCAGCAGTTACAGGCCTGAGATTACGCAGTATTTT. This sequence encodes CASSYRPEITQYF.

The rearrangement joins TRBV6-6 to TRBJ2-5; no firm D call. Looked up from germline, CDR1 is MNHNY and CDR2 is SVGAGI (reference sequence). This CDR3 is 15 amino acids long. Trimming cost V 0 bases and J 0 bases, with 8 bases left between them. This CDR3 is CASSYSKSNQETQYF. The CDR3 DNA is TGTGCCAGCAGTTACTCGAAAAGTAACCAAGAGACCCAGTACTTC.

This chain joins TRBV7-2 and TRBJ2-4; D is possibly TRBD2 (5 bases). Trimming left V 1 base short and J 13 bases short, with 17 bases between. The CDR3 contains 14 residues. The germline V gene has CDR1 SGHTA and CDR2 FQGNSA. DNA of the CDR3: TGTGCCAGCAGCTTAGGAGTTTTTTTGGGGAGACAGTACTTC. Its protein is CASSLGVFLGRQYF.

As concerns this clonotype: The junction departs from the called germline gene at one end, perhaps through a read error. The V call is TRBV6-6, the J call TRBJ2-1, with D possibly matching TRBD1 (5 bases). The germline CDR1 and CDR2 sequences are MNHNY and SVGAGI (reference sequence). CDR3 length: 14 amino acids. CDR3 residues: CTSSFLTGADEQFF. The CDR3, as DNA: TGTACCAGCAGTTTCCTGACTGGGGCGGATGAGCAGTTCTTC.

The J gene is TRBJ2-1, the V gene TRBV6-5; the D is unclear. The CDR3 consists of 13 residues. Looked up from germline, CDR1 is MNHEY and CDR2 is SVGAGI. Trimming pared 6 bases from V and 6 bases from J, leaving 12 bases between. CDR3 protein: CASSLLGPNEQFF. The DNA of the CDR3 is TGTGCCAGCAGCCTTTTAGGGCCCAATGAGCAGTTCTTC.

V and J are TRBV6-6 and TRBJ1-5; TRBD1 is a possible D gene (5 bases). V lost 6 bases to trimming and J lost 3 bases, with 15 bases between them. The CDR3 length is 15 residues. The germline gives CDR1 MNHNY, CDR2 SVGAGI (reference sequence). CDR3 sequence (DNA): TGTGCCAGCAGAGTACAAGGGGTGGCCAATCAGCCCCAGCATTTT. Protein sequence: CASRVQGVANQPQHF.

DNA for the CDR3: TGTGCCAGCAGTTATCCCGCAGGCTCCAAAAACATTCAGTACTTC. Amino acid sequence: CASSYPAGSKNIQYF. V and J are TRBV6-2 or TRBV6-3 and TRBJ2-4; unclear D gene. Looked up from germline, CDR1 is MNHEY and CDR2 is SVGEGT. There are 15 residues in the CDR3. Trimming took 3 bases from V and 2 from J, leaving 11 bases between them.

This CDR3 reads CASSYLDGPGELFF. CDR3 bases: TGTGCCAGCAGTTACCTGGACGGCCCCGGGGAGCTGTTTTTT. The chain has TRBV6-5 and TRBJ2-2; D is unclear. V was clipped by 2 bases and J by 6 bases, with 10 bases between them. CDR3 length: 14 residues. Per germline, CDR1 MNHEY and CDR2 SVGAGI.

The CDR3 nucleotides read TGTGCCAGCTCGTTGAACCCGACCTACGAGCAGTACTTC. Residues: CASSLNPTYEQYF. The rearrangement uses TRBV18 and TRBJ2-7; D remains ambiguous. V lost 6 bases and J lost 2, with 11 bases in between. The CDR3 covers 13 residues. The V gene's germline CDR1 is KGHSH and CDR2 LQKENI. Together with reference TRBV18 and TRBJ2-7, the CDR3 gives the full variable domain: NAGVMQNPRHLVRRRGQEARLRCSPMKGHSHVYWYRQLPEEGLKFMVYLQKENIIDESGMPKERFSAEFPKEGPSILRIQQVVRGDSAAYFCASSLNPTYEQYFGPGTRLTVT.

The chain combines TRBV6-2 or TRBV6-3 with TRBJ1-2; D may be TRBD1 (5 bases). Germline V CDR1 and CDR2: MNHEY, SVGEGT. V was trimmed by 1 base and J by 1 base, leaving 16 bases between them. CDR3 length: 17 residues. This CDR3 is CASSYFHRRDLNYGYTF. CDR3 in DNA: TGTGCCAGCAGTTACTTCCATCGTAGGGACCTTAACTATGGCTACACCTTC.

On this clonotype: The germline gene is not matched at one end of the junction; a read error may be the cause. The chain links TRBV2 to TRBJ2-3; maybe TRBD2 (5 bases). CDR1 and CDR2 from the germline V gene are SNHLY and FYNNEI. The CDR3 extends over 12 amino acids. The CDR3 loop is CASRAGTETQYF. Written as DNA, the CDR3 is TGTGCCAGCAGGGCGGGCACAGAGACGCAGTATTTT. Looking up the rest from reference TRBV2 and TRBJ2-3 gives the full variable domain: EPEVTQTPSHQVTQMGQEVILRCVPISNHLYFYWYRQILGQKVEFLVSFYNNEISEKSEIFDDQFSVERPDGSNFTLKIRSTKLEDSAMYFCASRAGTETQYFGPGTRLTVL.

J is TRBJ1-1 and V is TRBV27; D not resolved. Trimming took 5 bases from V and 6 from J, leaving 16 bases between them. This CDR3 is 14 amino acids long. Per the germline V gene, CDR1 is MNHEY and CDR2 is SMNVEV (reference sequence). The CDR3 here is CASSPGSITSEAFF. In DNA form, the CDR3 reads TGTGCCAGCAGTCCCGGGTCGATTACCTCTGAAGCTTTCTTT.

CDR3 protein: CASSQAARGSGNTIYF. CDR3 DNA sequence: TGCGCCAGCAGCCAAGCTGCAAGGGGCTCTGGAAACACCATATATTTT. The chain joins TRBV4-3 to TRBJ1-3, with D possibly TRBD1 on 5 matching bases. V was pared by 1 base and J by 0 bases, with 10 bases between. The CDR3 totals 16 residues. CDR1 is LGHNA, CDR2 YSLEER, per germline.

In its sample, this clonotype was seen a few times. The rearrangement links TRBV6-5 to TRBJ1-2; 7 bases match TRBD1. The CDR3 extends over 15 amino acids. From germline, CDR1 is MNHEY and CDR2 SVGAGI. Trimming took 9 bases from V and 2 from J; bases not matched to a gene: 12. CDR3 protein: CARRRRQGINYGYTF. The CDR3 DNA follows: TGTGCCAGAAGACGTCGACAGGGAATAAACTATGGCTACACCTTC.

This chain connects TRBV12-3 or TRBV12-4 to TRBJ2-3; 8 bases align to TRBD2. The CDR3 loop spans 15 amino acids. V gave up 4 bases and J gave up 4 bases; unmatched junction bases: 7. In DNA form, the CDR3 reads TGTGCCAGCAGTTGGTCGGGGGGGCCTTCAGATACGCAGTATTTT. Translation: CASSWSGGPSDTQYF.

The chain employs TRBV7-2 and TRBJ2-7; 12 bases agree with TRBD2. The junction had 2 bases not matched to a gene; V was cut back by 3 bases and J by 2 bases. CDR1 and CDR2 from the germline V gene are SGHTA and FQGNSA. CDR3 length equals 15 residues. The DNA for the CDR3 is TGTGCCAGCAGCTTCTCTAGCGGGGGGGCCTACGAGCAGTACTTC. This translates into CASSFSSGGAYEQYF.

CDR3 amino acids: CAISESTADEQFF. The CDR3, as DNA: TGTGCCATCAGTGAGTCGACTGCGGATGAGCAGTTCTTC. V is TRBV10-3 and J is TRBJ2-1, with unresolved D. The CDR3 runs to 13 residues. V lost 0 bases and J 8 bases, leaving 8 bases between the germline ends. From germline, CDR1 is ENHRY and CDR2 SYGVKD.